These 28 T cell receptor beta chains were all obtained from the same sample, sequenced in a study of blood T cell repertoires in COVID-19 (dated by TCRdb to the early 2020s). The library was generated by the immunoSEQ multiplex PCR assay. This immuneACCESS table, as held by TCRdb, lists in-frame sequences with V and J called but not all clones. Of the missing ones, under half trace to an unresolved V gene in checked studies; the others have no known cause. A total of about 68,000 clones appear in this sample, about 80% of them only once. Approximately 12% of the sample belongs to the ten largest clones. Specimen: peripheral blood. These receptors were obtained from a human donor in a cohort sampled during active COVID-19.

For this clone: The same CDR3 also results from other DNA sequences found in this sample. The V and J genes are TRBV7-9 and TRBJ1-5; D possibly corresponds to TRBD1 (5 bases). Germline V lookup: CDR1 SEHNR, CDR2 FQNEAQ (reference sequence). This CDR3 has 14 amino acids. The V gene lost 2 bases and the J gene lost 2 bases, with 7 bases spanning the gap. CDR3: CASSLQGGNQPQHF. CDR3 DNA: TGTGCCAGCAGCTTACAGGGTGGCAATCAGCCCCAGCATTTT.

This CDR3 is CSVRQGHNEQFF. CDR3 coding DNA: TGCAGCGTTAGGCAGGGGCACAATGAGCAGTTCTTC. The gene calls are TRBV29-1 and TRBJ2-1; D may be TRBD1 (6 bases). Trimming pared 5 bases from V and 5 bases from J, leaving 10 bases between. The CDR3 totals 12 residues. Germline CDR1 reads SQVTM; CDR2 reads ANQGSEA.

CDR3 nucleotides: TGTGCCAGCAGTCCACCAAGACAGGGCCATGGCTACACCTTC. Amino acids: CASSPPRQGHGYTF. V is TRBV28 and J is TRBJ1-2, with TRBD1 matching over 7 bases. The CDR3 is made up of 14 amino acids. The V segment lost 5 bases and the J segment 6 bases; nucleotides outside the gene matches: 9. Germline lookup yields CDR1 MDHEN and CDR2 SYDVKM.

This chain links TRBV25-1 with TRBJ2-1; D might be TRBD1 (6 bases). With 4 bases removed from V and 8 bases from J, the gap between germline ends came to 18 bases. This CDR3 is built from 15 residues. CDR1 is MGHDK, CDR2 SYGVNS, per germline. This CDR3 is CASSAHREGDDEQFF. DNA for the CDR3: TGTGCCAGCAGTGCCCACAGGGAAGGTGACGATGAGCAGTTCTTC. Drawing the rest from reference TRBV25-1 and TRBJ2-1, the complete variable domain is EADIYQTPRYLVIGTGKKITLECSQTMGHDKMYWYQQDPGMELHLIHYSYGVNSTEKGDLSSESTVSRIRTEHFPLTLESARPSHTSQYLCASSAHREGDDEQFFGPGTRLTVL.

The CDR3 here is CASSATRRWATEAFF. The CDR3, as DNA: TGTGCCAGTAGTGCGACACGACGGTGGGCCACTGAAGCTTTCTTT. V is TRBV19 and J is TRBJ1-1; D is unclear. The CDR3 totals 15 residues. Germline V gene sequence: CDR1 LNHDA, CDR2 SQIVND (reference sequence). The V end was cut by 5 bases, the J end by 4 bases, with 17 bases between.

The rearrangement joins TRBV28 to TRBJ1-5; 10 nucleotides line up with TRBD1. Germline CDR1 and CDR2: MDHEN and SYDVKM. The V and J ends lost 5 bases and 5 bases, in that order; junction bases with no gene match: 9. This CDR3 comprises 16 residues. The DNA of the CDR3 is TGTGCCAGCAGTGGGGGGGGACAGGGGCGACATCAGCCCCAGCATTTT. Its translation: CASSGGGQGRHQPQHF.

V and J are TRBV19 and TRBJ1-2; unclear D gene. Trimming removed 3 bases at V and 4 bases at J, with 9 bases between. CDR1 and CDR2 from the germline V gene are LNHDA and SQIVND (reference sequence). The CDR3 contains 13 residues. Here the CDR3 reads CASSMRESYGYTF. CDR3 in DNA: TGTGCCAGTAGTATGAGGGAGTCCTATGGCTACACCTTC.

CDR3 nucleotide sequence: TGTGCCACCAGCAGAGATCAGGATGAAAAACTGTTTTTT. This sequence encodes CATSRDQDEKLFF. The V call is TRBV15, the J call TRBJ1-4; D is unresolved. There are 13 residues in the CDR3. V lost 0 bases to trimming and J lost 6 bases, with 5 bases between them. Germline loops: CDR1 LNHNV, CDR2 YYDKDF (reference sequence).

The CDR3 region is CASSTGTAPTDTQYF. Here the CDR3 DNA reads TGTGCCAGCAGCACGGGGACTGCCCCCACAGATACGCAGTATTTT. The chain combines TRBV7-2 with TRBJ2-3; D is perhaps TRBD2 (6 bases). Germline V lookup: CDR1 SGHTA, CDR2 FQGNSA. The CDR3 runs to 15 residues. The V and J ends lost 5 bases and 2 bases respectively, with 14 bases between them.

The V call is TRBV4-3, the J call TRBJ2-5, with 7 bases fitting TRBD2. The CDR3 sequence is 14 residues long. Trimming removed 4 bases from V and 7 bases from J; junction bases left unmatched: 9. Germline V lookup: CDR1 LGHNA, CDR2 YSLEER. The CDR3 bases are TGCGCCAGCAGCCTTCGAGCGGGGCGGGGGACCCAGTACTTC. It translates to CASSLRAGRGTQYF.

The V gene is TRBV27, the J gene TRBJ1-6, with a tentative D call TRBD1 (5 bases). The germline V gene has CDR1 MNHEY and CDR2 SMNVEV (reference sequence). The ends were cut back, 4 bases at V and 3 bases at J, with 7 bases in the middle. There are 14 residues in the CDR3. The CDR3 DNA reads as TGTGCCAGCAGTTCGGACAACTATAATTCACCCCTCCACTTT. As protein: CASSSDNYNSPLHF.

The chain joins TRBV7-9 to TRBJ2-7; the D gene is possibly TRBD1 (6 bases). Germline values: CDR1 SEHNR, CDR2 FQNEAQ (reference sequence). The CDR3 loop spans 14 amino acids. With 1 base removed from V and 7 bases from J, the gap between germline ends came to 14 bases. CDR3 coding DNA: TGTGCCAGCAGCTTAGTGGGCCAGGGGCAGGAGCAGTACTTC. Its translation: CASSLVGQGQEQYF.

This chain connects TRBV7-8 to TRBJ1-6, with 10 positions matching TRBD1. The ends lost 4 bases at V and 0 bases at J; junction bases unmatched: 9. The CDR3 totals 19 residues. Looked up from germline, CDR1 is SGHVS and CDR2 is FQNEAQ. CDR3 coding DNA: TGTGCCAGCAGCTCCGGGACAGGGGATCGGAGCTCCTATAATTCACCCCTCCACTTT. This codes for CASSSGTGDRSSYNSPLHF. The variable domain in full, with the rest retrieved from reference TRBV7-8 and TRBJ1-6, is GAGVSQSPRYKVAKRGQDVALRCDPISGHVSLFWYQQALGQGPEFLTYFQNEAQLDKSGLPSDRFFAERPEGSVSTLKIQRTQQEDSAVYLCASSSGTGDRSSYNSPLHFGNGTRLTVT.

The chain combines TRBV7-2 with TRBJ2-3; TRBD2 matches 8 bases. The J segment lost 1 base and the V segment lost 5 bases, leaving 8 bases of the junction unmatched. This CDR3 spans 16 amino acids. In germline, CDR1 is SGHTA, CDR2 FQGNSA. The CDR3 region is CASSARGAGGTDTQYF. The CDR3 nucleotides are TGTGCCAGCAGCGCCCGCGGAGCGGGGGGCACAGATACGCAGTATTTT.

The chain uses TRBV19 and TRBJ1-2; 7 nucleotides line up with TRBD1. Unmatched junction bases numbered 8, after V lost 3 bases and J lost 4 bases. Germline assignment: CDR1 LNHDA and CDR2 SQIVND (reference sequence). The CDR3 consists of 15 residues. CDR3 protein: CASSILRQGSYGYTF. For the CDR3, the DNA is TGTGCCAGTAGTATTCTCCGACAGGGTAGCTATGGCTACACCTTC.

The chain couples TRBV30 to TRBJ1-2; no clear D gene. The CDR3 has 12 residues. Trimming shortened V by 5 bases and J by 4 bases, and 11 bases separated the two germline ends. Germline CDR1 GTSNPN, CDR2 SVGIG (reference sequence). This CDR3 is CAWGRPGYGYTF. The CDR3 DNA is TGTGCCTGGGGTAGGCCGGGCTATGGCTACACCTTC.

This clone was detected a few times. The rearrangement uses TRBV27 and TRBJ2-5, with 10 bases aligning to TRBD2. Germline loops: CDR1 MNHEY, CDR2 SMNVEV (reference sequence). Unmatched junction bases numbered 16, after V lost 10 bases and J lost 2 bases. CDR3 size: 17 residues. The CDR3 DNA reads TGTGCCACGAGGAAAATTAGGACTAGCGGAGATCAAGAGACCCAGTACTTC. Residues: CATRKIRTSGDQETQYF.

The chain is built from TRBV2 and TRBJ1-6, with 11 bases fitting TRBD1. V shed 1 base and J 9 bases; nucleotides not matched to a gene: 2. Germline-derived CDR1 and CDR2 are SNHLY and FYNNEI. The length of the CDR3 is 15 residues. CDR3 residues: CASSEGTGGASPLHF. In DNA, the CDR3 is TGTGCCAGCAGTGAAGGGACAGGGGGCGCTTCACCCCTCCACTTT.

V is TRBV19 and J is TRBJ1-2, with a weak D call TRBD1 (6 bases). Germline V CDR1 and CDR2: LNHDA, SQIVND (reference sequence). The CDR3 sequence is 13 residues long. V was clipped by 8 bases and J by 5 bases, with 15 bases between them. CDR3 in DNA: TGTGCCAGTTCGCCCAGGGGAGAGTATGGCTACACCTTC. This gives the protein CASSPRGEYGYTF.

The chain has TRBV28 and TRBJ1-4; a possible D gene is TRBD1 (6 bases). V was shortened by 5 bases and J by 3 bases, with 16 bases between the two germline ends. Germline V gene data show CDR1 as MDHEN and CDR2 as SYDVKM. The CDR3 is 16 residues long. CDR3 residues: CASSPGGTIANEKLFF. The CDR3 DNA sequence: TGTGCCAGCAGTCCGGGGGGGACAATAGCTAATGAAAAACTGTTTTTT. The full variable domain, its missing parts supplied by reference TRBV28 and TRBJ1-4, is DVKVTQSSRYLVKRTGEKVFLECVQDMDHENMFWYRQDPGLGLRLIYFSYDVKMKEKGDIPEGYSVSREKKERFSLILESASTNQTSMYLCASSPGGTIANEKLFFGSGTQLSVL.

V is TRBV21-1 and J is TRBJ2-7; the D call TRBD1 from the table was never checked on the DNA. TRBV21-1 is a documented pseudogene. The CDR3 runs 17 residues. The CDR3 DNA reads TGTGCCAGCAGCAGGGTAGGGGAGGACAGGGGCGCCTACGAGCAGTACGTC. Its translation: CASSRVGEDRGAYEQYV.

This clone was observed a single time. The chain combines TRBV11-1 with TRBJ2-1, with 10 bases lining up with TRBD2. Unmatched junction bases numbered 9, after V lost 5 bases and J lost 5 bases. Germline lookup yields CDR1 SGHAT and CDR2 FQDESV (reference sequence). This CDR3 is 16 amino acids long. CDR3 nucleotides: TGTGCCAGCAGCCCCCCCTGGAGCGGGAGGGACAATGAGCAGTTCTTC. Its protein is CASSPPWSGRDNEQFF.

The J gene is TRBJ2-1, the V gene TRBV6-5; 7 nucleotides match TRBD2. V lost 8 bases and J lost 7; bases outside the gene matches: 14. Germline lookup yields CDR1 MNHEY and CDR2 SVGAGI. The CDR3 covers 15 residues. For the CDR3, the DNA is TGTGCCAGCGCCCCGGGGAGGGGCTCTTTGAATGAGCAGTTCTTC. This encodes CASAPGRGSLNEQFF.

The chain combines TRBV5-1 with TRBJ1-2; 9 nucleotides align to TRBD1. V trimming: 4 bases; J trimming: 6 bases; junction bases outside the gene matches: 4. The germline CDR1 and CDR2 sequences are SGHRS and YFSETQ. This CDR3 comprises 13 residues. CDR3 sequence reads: CASSLTGGDGYTF. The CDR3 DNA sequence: TGCGCCAGCAGCCTAACAGGGGGCGATGGCTACACCTTC.

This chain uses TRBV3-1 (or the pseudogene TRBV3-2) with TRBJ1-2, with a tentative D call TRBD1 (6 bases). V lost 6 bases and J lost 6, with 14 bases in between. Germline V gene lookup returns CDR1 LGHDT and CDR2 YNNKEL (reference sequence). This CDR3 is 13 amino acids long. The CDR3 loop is CASSQGQIHGYTF. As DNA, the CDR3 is TGTGCCAGCAGTCAGGGACAAATTCATGGCTACACCTTC.

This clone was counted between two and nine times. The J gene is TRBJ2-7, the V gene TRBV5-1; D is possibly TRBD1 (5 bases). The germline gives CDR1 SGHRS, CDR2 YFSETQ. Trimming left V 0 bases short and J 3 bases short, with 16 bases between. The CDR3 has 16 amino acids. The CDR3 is CASSLGRRPGNYEQYF. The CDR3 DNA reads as TGCGCCAGCAGCTTGGGGAGAAGGCCAGGGAACTACGAGCAGTACTTC.

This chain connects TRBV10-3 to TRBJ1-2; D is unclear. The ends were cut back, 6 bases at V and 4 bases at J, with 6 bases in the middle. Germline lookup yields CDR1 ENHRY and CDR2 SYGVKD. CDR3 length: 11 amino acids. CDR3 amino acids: CAIRQTYGYTF. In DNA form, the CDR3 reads TGTGCCATCAGACAGACCTATGGCTACACCTTC.

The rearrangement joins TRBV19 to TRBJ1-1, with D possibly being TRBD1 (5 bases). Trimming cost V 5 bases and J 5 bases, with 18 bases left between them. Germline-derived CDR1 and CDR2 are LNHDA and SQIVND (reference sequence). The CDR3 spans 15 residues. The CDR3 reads CASSEDSRPRTEAFF. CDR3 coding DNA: TGTGCCAGTAGTGAAGACAGTCGCCCCCGAACTGAAGCTTTCTTT.